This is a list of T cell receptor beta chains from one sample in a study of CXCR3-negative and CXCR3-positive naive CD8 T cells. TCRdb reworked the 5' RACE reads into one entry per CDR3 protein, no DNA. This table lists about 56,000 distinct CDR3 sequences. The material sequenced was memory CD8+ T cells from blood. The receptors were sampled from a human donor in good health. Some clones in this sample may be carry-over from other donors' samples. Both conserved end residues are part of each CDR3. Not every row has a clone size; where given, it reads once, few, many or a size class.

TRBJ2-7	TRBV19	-	CASSIEIVGQGSNYEQYF
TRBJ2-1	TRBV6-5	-	CASSYSWGEGYNEQFF
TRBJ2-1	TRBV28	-	CASNGRNVDEQFF
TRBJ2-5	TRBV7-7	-	CASSRNIDQETQYF
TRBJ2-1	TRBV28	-	CATGTGGQDEQFF
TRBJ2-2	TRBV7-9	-	CASSPRTSLNTGELFF
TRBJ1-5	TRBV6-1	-	CASFDRGGQPQHF
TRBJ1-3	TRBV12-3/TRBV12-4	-	CASDVFSGSGNTIYF
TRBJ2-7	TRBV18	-	CASSPRDSPYEQYF
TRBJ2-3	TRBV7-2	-	CASSPGAGGPADTQYF
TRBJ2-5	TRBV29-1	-	CSVTPGSAVIAMRETQYF
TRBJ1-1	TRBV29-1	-	CSVRPMNTEAFF
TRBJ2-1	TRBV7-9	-	CASSFPSSLPVRTYNEQFF
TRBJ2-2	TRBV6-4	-	CASSPSRQGTGELFF
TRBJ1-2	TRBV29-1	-	CSVATPDGDYGYTF
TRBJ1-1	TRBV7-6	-	CASSPYNTEAFF
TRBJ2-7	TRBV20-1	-	CSAIRGGDSYEQYF
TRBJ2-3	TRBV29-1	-	CSVLRAGDTDTQYF
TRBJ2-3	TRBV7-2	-	CASSPPPIDTQYF
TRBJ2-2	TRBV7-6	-	CASSLALESNTGELFF
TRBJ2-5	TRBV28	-	CASGTQGSETQYF
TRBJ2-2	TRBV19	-	CASSIGVSFAVSTGELFF
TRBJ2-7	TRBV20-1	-	CSASRRGQGTILASPSYEQYF
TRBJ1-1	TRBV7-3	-	CASSRGQGNTEAFF
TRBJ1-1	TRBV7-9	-	CASSPRVETEAFF
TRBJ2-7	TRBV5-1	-	CASSSETRNGVDEQYF
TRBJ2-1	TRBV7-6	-	CASSLGGLAGDLFF
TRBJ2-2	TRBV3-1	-	CASSPQATGELFF
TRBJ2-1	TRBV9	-	CASSPGTGKNEQFF
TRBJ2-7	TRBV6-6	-	CASSWATASDRGEPYF
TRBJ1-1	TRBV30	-	CAWIGENTEAFF
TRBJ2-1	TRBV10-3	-	CAISETTGEQFF
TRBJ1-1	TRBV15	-	CATSRDLGNTEAFF
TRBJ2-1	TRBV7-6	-	CASSPTSGGTYNEQFF
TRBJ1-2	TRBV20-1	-	CSARIRDNYGYTF
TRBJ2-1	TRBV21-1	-	CASSKELGTLLFF
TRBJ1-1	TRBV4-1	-	CASSQVQGAPGTEAFF
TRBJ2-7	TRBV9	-	CASSVHGGRQIYEQYF
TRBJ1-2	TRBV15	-	CATSMTGGARNGYTF
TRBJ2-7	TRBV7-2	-	CASSFFPGISYEQYF
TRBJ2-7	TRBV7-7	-	CASSSSGLAGETYEQYF
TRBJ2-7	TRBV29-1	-	CSVGNPGQGEQPSLIYEQYF
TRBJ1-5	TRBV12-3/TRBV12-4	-	CASSSGGQGTDFDQPQHF
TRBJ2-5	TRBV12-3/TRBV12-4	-	CASSPRQGPETQYF
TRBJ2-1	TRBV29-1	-	CSVVGGVHNEQFF
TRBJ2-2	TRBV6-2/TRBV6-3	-	CASRGAPDTGELFF
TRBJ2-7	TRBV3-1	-	CASSQTSNGGLYDEQYF
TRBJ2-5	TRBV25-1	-	CASSAGLAAQETQYF
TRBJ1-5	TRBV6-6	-	CASSGPQGAQPQHF
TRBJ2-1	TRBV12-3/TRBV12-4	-	CASSRRSGVSYNEQFF
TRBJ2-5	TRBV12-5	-	CASGWGQANAQETQYF
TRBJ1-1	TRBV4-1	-	CASSPLTGLVYRLSAFF
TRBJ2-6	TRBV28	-	CASSFRGPGANVLTF
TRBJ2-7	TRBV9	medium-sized	CASPRKRICSYEQYF